This T cell receptor beta chain comes out of a study of cytomegalovirus exposure and HLA in healthy donors. The CDR3 sequence is 18 residues long. Germline assignment: CDR1 LNHDA and CDR2 SQIVND (reference sequence). The ends lost 7 bases at V and 2 bases at J; junction bases unmatched: 18. The PCR had 60 Vbeta and 13 Jbeta primers. The repertoire was sequenced with immunoSEQ multiplex PCR; TCRdb's copy has only in-frame clones and lacks some. The sample shows 95,000 to 100,000 clones, under 80% of them seen only once. This TCR was sampled from a man aged 40-49 years in good health and CMV-seronegative. The chain joins TRBV19 to TRBJ2-3, with TRBD2 matching 7 bases. The sample was PBMCs. Here the CDR3 DNA reads TGTGCCAGTAAAGGGGTTCGTATAGGGGCGGGGGACACAGATACGCAGTATTTT. Its protein product is CASKGVRIGAGDTDTQYF.